These 17 T cell receptor beta chains originate from one sample sequenced in a study of beta chain features in type 1 diabetes. Investigators reverse transcribed all isolated RNA, so they sequenced expressed TCRB transcripts. The assay was immunoSEQ multiplex PCR, and TCRdb's table has in-frame clones only and misses some. The table records more than 95,000 clones, 25% to 35% of them present only once. The antigens for these receptors are not known. Study findings and constraints: A moderate, significant TCRB CDR3 shortening appeared in type 1 diabetes across four CD4+ subsets.

The sequenced sample was central memory CD4+ T cells from blood. Every receptor here comes from a woman in her late teens or twenties with type 1 diabetes.

The table lists this clone with a few counts. The V call is TRBV4-2, the J call TRBJ2-2; 8 bases line up with TRBD2. The CDR3 runs to 18 residues. Germline loops: CDR1 LGHNA, CDR2 YNFKEQ. V gave up 1 base and J gave up 5 bases; unmatched junction bases: 12. CDR3 coding DNA: TGTGCCAGCAGCCAAGGAGGACTAGCCCGGGTTAGGACCGGGGAGCTGTTTTTT. Its translation is CASSQGGLARVRTGELFF.

The chain employs TRBV2 and TRBJ2-4; D is ambiguous. The V and J ends lost 3 bases and 0 bases respectively, with 6 bases between them. The germline gives CDR1 SNHLY, CDR2 FYNNEI. The CDR3 totals 14 residues. The CDR3, as DNA: TGTGCCAGCAGTGATGGCTTAGCCAAAAACATTCAGTACTTC. Its translation: CASSDGLAKNIQYF.

The chain uses TRBV6-6 and TRBJ2-7, with TRBD1 matching over 9 bases. From germline, CDR1 is MNHNY and CDR2 SVGAGI (reference sequence). Unmatched junction bases numbered 6, after V lost 6 bases and J lost 3 bases. The CDR3 has 14 amino acids. The chain's CDR3 is CASSIRTGDYEQYV. Here the CDR3 DNA reads TGTGCCAGCAGCATTCGGACAGGGGACTACGAGCAGTACGTC.

The rearrangement joins TRBV10-2 to TRBJ2-7; possible D gene TRBD2, 5 bases. V was clipped by 2 bases and J by 7 bases, with 12 bases between them. Germline V gives CDR1 WSHSY, CDR2 SAAADI. The CDR3 loop spans 13 amino acids. CDR3 in DNA: TGCGCCAGCAGTGAGGGTAGAGGCGGGGAGCAGTACTTC. The encoded protein is CASSEGRGGEQYF.

The sample holds a few counts of this clone. The chain joins TRBV19 to TRBJ1-2; 11 nucleotides align to TRBD1. Germline CDR1 and CDR2: LNHDA and SQIVND (reference sequence). The V gene end was trimmed by 5 bases and the J gene end by 8 bases; junction bases not matched to a gene: 16. This CDR3 has 17 residues. The CDR3 loop is CASSDPGTGGEGSGYTF. In nucleotides, the CDR3 is TGTGCCAGTAGTGATCCCGGGACAGGGGGAGAAGGAAGCGGCTACACCTTC.

V usage is TRBV18 and J usage is TRBJ2-2, with 9 bases aligning to TRBD2. The CDR3 totals 16 residues. Germline V gene data show CDR1 as KGHSH and CDR2 as LQKENI. The junction had 6 bases not matched to a gene; V was cut back by 3 bases and J by 4 bases. CDR3 loop: CASSPIAGVGTGELFF. DNA of the CDR3: TGTGCCAGCTCACCCATAGCGGGAGTGGGCACCGGGGAGCTGTTTTTT.

The gene calls are TRBV6-1 and TRBJ2-7; 10 nucleotides agree with TRBD1. The CDR3 contains 14 residues. The V gene's germline CDR1 is MNHNS and CDR2 SASEGT. Germline trimming cut 6 bases from V and 6 bases from J; bases unmatched to any gene: 8. The CDR3 loop is CASSWDRGNTEQYF. The DNA for the CDR3 is TGTGCCAGCAGCTGGGACAGGGGAAACACCGAGCAGTACTTC.

This sequence joins TRBV18 and TRBJ1-1; D remains ambiguous. Germline V gene lookup returns CDR1 KGHSH and CDR2 LQKENI. V was clipped by 5 bases and J by 0 bases, with 10 bases between them. The CDR3 length is 14 residues. The CDR3 here is CASSAIPMNTEAFF. CDR3 bases: TGTGCCAGCTCAGCGATTCCCATGAACACTGAAGCTTTCTTT.

Only a few counts were recorded for this clone. The chain carries TRBV19 and TRBJ2-1, with 10 positions matching TRBD2. Germline CDR1 reads LNHDA; CDR2 reads SQIVND (reference sequence). V was pared by 5 bases and J by 6 bases, with 10 bases of the junction left unmatched. The CDR3 loop spans 16 amino acids. CDR3 residues: CASSQTSGMRINEQFF. CDR3 bases: TGTGCCAGTAGTCAAACTAGCGGGATGAGAATCAATGAGCAGTTCTTC.

This sequence joins TRBV19 and TRBJ1-2, with 10 positions matching TRBD1. CDR3 length equals 15 residues. The germline V gene encodes CDR1 LNHDA and CDR2 SQIVND (reference sequence). After removal of 5 bases from V and 7 bases from J, the junction contained 10 bases not matched to a gene. For the CDR3, the DNA is TGTGCCAGTAGTGGCGGGACAGGGGTTCTGCGTGGCTACACCTTC. It specifies CASSGGTGVLRGYTF.

The V gene is TRBV19, the J gene TRBJ2-6; D possibly corresponds to TRBD2 (5 bases). This CDR3 is 14 amino acids long. Trimming pared 9 bases from V and 4 bases from J, leaving 13 bases between. The germline V gene encodes CDR1 LNHDA and CDR2 SQIVND (reference sequence). DNA of the CDR3: TGTGCCAGCGAAAGCCGGGGAGGGGCCAACGTCCTGACTTTC. Protein product: CASESRGGANVLTF.

The CDR3 coding sequence is TGTGCCAGCAGTGATGGGCCCTCCTACGAGCAGTACGTC. As protein: CASSDGPSYEQYV. This chain uses TRBV2 with TRBJ2-7; D is undetermined. V lost 3 bases and J 0 bases, leaving 6 bases between the germline ends. The CDR3 extends over 13 amino acids. Germline CDR1 SNHLY, CDR2 FYNNEI.

The rearrangement links TRBV19 to TRBJ2-4; weak D call: TRBD2 (5 bases). The germline V and J ends were trimmed by 0 bases and 3 bases, with 15 bases remaining between them. The CDR3 is 17 amino acids. In germline, CDR1 is LNHDA, CDR2 SQIVND (reference sequence). The CDR3 sequence is CASSIEWTGDGKNIQYF. The CDR3 DNA reads as TGTGCCAGTAGTATAGAGTGGACCGGGGATGGCAAAAACATTCAGTACTTC.

This clone appeared a few times. This chain's CDR3 is CASRRLATHQPQHF. The CDR3, as DNA: TGTGCCAGCAGGCGGTTGGCCACTCATCAGCCCCAGCATTTT. The chain links TRBV27 to TRBJ1-5; no clear D gene. V was pared by 6 bases and J by 5 bases, with 14 bases between. This CDR3 has 14 amino acids. Germline V gene sequence: CDR1 MNHEY, CDR2 SMNVEV (reference sequence).

This clone was seen a handful of times. The same CDR3 arises from other DNA sequences in this sample as well. CDR3 DNA: TGCGCCAGCAGCCAAGAACCCCGCTGGACAGCCCCATTACACAATGAGCAGTTCTTC. Translated, it gives CASSQEPRWTAPLHNEQFF. The V call is TRBV4-3, the J call TRBJ2-1; D may be TRBD1 (6 bases). Looked up from germline, CDR1 is LGHNA and CDR2 is YSLEER. V dropped 0 bases and J dropped 5 bases, with 23 bases sitting between them. This CDR3 is 19 amino acids long.

The V gene is TRBV6-5, the J gene TRBJ1-1; no clear D. V was cut by 0 bases and J by 11 bases, with 16 bases left in between. Germline CDR1 MNHEY, CDR2 SVGAGI. The CDR3 sequence is 14 residues long. The CDR3 loop is CASSYSGGSFGAFF. Written as DNA, the CDR3 is TGTGCCAGCAGTTACTCCGGAGGGAGTTTCGGCGCTTTCTTT.

The gene calls are TRBV11-2 and TRBJ1-2; 9 bases map to TRBD1. The CDR3 totals 14 residues. Germline CDR1 SGHAT, CDR2 FQNNGV. The ends lost 3 bases at V and 11 bases at J; junction bases unmatched: 10. In nucleotides, the CDR3 is TGTGCCAGCAGCTTCGTGCAGGGGACAGGGAGTTACACCTTC. Amino acid sequence: CASSFVQGTGSYTF.